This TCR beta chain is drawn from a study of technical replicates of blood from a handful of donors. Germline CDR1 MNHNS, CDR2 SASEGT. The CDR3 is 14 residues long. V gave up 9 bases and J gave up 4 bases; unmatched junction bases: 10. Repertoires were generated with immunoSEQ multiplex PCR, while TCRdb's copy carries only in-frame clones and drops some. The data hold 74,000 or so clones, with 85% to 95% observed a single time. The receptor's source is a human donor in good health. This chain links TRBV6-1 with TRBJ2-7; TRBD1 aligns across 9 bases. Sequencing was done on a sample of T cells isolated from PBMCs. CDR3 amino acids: CASLRGDRAYEQYF. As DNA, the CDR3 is TGTGCCAGTCTGCGCGGGGACAGGGCTTACGAGCAGTACTTC.